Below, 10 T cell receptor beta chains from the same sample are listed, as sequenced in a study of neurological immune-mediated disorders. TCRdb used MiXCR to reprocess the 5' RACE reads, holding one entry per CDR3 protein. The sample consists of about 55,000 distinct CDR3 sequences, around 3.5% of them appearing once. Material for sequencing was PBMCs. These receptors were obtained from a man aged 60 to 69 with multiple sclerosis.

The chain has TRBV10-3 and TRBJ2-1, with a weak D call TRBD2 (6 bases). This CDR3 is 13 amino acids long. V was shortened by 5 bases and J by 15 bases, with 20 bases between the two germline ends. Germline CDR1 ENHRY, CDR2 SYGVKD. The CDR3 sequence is CAISSTSVGSRFF. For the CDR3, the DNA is TGTGCCATCAGTTCGACTAGTGTTGGTTCGCGGTTCTTC.

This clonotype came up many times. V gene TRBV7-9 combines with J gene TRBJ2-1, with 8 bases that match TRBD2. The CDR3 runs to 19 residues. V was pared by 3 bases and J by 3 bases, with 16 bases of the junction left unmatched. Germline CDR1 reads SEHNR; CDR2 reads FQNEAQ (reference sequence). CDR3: CASSFVQRELDGGYNEQFF. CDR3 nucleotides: TGTGCCAGCAGCTTTGTTCAGCGGGAGTTAGACGGAGGCTACAATGAGCAGTTCTTC.

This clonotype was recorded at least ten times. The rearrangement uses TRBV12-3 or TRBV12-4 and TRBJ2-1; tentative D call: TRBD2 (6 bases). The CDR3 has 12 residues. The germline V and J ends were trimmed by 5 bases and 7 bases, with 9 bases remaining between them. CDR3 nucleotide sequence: TGTGCCAGCAGTCGCGGGGTGAATGAGCAGTTCTTC. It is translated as CASSRGVNEQFF.

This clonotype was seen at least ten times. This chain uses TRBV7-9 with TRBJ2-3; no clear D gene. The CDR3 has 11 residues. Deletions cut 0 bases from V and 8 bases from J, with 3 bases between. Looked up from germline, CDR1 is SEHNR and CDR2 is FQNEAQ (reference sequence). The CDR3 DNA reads TGTGCCAGCAGCTTAGCCCCTACGCAGTATTTT. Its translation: CASSLAPTQYF.

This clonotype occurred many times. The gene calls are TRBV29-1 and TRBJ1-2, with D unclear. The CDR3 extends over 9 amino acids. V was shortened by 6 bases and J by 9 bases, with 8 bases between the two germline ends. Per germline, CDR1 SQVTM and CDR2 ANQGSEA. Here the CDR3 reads CSVSGSYTF. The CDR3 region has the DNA TGCAGCGTAAGCGGGAGCTACACCTTC.

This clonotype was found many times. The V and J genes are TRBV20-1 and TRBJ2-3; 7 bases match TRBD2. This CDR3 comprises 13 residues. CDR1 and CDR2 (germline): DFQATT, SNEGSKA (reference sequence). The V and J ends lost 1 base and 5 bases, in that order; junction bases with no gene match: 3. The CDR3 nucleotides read TGCAGTGCTAGAGCGGGAGGAATAGATACGCAGTATTTT. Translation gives CSARAGGIDTQYF.

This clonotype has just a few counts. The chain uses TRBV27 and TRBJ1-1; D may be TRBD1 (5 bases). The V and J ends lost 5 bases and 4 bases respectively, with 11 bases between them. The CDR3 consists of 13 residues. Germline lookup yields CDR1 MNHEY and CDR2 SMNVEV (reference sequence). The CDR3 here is CASSDSGSTEAFF. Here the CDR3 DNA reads TGTGCCAGCAGTGACAGTGGGAGCACTGAAGCTTTCTTT.

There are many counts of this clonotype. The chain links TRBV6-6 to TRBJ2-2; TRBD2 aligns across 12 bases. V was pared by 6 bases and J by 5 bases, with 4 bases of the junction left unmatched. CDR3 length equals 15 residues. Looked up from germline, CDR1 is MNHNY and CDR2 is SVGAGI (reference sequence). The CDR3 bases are TGTGCCAGCAGCTTGACTAGCGGGGGAACCGGGGAGCTGTTTTTT. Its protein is CASSLTSGGTGELFF.

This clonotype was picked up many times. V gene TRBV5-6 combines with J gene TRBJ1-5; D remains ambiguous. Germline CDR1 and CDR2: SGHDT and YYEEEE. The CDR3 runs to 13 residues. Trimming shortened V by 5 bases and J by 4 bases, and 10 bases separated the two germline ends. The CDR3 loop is CASRRGPNQPQHF. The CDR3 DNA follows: TGTGCCAGCAGGCGCGGACCAAATCAGCCCCAGCATTTT.

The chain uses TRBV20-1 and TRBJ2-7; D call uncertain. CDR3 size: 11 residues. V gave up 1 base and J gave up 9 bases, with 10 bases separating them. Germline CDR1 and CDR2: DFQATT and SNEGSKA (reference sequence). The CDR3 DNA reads TGCAGTGCTAGAGTCGGTAAAGCGCAGTACTTC. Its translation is CSARVGKAQYF.